The sequence of this TCR beta chain was determined in a study of CD8 T cells in ankylosing spondylitis. Findings and limits, study-wide: Among TCR beta sequences, a motif of about 8 highly homologous variants appeared characteristic of ankylosing spondylitis blood. Reported data indicate significant enrichment of disease-linked clones within matched ankylosing spondylitis synovial fluid. In reactive arthritis synovial fluid and blood, some motif variants had been reported before.

TCRdb fed the 5' RACE reads into MiXCR, producing one record per CDR3 protein. Of approximately 500,000 distinct CDR3 sequences listed, about 13% are singletons. Germline V gives CDR1 SGHRS, CDR2 YFSETQ. The CDR3 runs 18 residues. The V segment lost 4 bases and the J segment 0 bases; nucleotides outside the gene matches: 11. A few counts support this clonotype. Its matching antigen is unknown. The chain recombines TRBV5-1 with TRBJ2-5, with 11 bases fitting TRBD2. What was sequenced was blood, either unsorted or a sorted T cell fraction (not recorded which). The receptor was derived from a male donor with ankylosing spondylitis. The chain's CDR3 is CASSESGTSGRDQETQYF. The CDR3, as DNA: TGCGCCAGCAGCGAATCCGGGACTAGCGGAAGGGACCAAGAGACCCAGTACTTC.